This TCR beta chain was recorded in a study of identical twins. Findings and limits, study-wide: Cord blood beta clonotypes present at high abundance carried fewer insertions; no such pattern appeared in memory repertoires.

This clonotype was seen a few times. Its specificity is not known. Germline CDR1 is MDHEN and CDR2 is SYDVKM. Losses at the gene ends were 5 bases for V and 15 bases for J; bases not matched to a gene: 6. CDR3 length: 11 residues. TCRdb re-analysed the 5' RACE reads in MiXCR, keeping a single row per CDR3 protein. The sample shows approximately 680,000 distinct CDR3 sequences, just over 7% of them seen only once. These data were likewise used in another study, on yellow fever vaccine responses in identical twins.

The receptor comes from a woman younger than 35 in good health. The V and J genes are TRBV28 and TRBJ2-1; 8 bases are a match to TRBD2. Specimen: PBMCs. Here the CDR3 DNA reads TGTGCCAGCAGTAGAGCGGGAGTGCGGTTCTTC. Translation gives CASSRAGVRFF.